This T cell receptor beta chain was identified during a study of blood T cell repertoires in COVID-19. Across the study: In each case, the material was cDNA or gDNA derived from T cells, B-cell-depleted T cells, or PBMCs.

This CDR3 region has 20 residues. The V gene's germline CDR1 is DFQATT and CDR2 SNEGSKA (reference sequence). Trimming took 3 bases from V and 0 from J, leaving 27 bases between them. In the source study's methods: Nucleated cell counts were estimated from reference gene primer amplification. The repertoire was sequenced with immunoSEQ multiplex PCR; TCRdb's copy has only in-frame clones and lacks some. The V and J calls and clone size come from that table; D and trimming were worked out from the DNA. The sample consists of approximately 82,000 clones, almost 85% of them appearing once. The chain employs TRBV20-1 and TRBJ1-3, with D possibly being TRBD1 (5 bases). This clonotype was sampled from a man in his forties or fifties with active or convalescent COVID-19. The source material was peripheral blood. The CDR3 nucleotides read TGCAGTGCTAGTCCCATCCGGGGGGGAAAATTTGGCGACTCTGGAAACACCATATATTTT. It yields the protein CSASPIRGGKFGDSGNTIYF.